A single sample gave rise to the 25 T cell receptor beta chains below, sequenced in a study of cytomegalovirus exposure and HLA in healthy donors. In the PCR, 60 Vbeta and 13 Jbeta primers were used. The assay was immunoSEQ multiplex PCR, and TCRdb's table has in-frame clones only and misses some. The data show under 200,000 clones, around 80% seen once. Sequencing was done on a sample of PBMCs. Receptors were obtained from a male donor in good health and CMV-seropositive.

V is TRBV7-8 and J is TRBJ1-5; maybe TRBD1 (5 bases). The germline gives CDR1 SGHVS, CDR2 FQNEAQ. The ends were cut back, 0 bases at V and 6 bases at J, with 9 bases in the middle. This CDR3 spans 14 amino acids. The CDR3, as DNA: TGTGCCAGCAGCTTAGCAGGGGCAGGTCAGCCCCAGCATTTT. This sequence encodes CASSLAGAGQPQHF.

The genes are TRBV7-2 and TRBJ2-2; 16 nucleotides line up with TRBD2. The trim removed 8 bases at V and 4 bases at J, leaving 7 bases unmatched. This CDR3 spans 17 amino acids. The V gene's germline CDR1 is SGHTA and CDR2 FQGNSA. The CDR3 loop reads CASGGTSGRAATGELFF. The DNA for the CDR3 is TGTGCCAGCGGAGGGACTAGCGGGAGGGCGGCCACCGGGGAGCTGTTTTTT.

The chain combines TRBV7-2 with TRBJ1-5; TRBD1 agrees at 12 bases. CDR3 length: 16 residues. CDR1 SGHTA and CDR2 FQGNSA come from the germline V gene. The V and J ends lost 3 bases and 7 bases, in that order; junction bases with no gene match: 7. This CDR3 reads CASSLDGTGGGQPQHF. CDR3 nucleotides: TGTGCCAGCAGCTTGGACGGGACAGGGGGCGGACAGCCCCAGCATTTT. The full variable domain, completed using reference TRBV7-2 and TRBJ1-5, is GAGVSQSPSNKVTEKGKDVELRCDPISGHTALYWYRQSLGQGLEFLIYFQGNSAPDKSGLPSDRFSAERTGGSVSTLTIQRTQQEDSAVYLCASSLDGTGGGQPQHFGDGTRLSIL.

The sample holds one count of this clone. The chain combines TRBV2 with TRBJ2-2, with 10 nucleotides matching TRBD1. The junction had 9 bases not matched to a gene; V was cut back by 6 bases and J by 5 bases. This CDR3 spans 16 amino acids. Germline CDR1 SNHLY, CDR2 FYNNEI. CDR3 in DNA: TGTGCCAGCAGGCCCACCGGGACAGGGGAGACCGGGGAGCTGTTTTTT. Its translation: CASRPTGTGETGELFF.

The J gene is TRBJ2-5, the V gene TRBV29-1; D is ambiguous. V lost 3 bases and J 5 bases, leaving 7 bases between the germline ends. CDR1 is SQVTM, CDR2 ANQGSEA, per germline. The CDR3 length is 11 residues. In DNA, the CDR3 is TGCAGCGTTGATCTTCTCGAGACCCAGTACTTC. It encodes CSVDLLETQYF.

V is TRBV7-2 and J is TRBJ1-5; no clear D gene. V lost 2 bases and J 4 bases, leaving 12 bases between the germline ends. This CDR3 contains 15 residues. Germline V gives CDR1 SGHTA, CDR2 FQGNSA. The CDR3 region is CASSLNAGENQPQHF. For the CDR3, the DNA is TGTGCCAGCAGCTTAAATGCCGGGGAAAATCAGCCCCAGCATTTT.

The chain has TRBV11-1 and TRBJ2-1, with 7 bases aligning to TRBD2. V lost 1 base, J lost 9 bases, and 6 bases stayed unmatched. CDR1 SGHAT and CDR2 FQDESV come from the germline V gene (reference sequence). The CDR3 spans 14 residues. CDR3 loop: CASSLEGGVGEQFF. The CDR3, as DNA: TGTGCCAGCAGCTTAGAGGGAGGGGTCGGTGAGCAGTTCTTC.

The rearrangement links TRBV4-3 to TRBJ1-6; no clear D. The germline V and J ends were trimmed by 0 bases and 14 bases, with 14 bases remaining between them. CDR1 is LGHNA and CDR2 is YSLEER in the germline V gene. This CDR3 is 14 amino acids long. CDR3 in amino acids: CASSQDFGGFSLHF. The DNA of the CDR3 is TGCGCCAGCAGCCAAGACTTCGGAGGTTTTTCCCTCCACTTT.

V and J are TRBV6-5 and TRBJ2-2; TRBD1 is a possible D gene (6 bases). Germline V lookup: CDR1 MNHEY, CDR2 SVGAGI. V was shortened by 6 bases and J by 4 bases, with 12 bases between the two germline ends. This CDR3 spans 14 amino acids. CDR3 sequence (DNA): TGTGCCAGCAGGGGGGCCCTGACCACCGGGGAGCTGTTTTTT. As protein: CASRGALTTGELFF.

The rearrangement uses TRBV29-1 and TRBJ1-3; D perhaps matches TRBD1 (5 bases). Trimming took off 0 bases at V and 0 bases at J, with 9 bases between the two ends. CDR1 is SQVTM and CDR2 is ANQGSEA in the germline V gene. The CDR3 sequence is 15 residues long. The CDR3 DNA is TGCAGCGTTGAAGAAGGGCAGGGCTCTGGAAACACCATATATTTT. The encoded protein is CSVEEGQGSGNTIYF.

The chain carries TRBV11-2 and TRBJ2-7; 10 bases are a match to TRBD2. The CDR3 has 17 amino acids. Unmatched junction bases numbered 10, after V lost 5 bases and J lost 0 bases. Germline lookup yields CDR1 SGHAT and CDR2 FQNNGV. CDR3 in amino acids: CASSRTSLAGSSYEQYF. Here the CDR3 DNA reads TGTGCCAGCAGCCGTACATCACTAGCGGGGAGCTCCTACGAGCAGTACTTC.

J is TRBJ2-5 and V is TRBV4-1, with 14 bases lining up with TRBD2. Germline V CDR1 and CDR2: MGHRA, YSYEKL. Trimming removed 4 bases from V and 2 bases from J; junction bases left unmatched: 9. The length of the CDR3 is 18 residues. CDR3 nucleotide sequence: TGCGCCAGCAGCCGGAGACTAGCGGGAGGGGGGGAGCAAGAGACCCAGTACTTC. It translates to CASSRRLAGGGEQETQYF.

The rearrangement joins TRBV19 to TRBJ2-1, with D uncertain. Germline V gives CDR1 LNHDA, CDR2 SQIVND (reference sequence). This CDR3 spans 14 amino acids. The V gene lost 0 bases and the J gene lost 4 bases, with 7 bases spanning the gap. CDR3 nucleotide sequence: TGTGCCAGTAGTATAGATCCCCGGTACAATGAGCAGTTCTTC. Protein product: CASSIDPRYNEQFF.

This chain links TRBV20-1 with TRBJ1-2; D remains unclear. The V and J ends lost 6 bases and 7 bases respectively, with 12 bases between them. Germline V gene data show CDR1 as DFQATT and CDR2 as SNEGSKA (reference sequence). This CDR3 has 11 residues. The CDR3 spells CSAWRDGGYTF. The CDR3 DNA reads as TGCAGTGCGTGGCGGGATGGTGGCTACACCTTC.

Here the CDR3 DNA reads TGTGCCAGCAGCCTGACAGGGCCCCATTCACCCCTCCACTTT. As protein: CASSLTGPHSPLHF. The chain joins TRBV7-8 to TRBJ1-6; 7 nucleotides agree with TRBD1. Germline V gene lookup returns CDR1 SGHVS and CDR2 FQNEAQ. The CDR3 length is 14 residues. V was pared by 5 bases and J by 8 bases, with 6 bases of the junction left unmatched. Complete variable domain (other parts from reference TRBV7-8 and TRBJ1-6): GAGVSQSPRYKVAKRGQDVALRCDPISGHVSLFWYQQALGQGPEFLTYFQNEAQLDKSGLPSDRFFAERPEGSVSTLKIQRTQQEDSAVYLCASSLTGPHSPLHFGNGTRLTVT.

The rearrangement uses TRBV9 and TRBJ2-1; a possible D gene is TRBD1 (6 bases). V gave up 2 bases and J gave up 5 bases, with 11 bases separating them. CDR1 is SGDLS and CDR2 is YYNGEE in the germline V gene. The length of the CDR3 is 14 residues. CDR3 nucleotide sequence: TGTGCCAGCAGCGTCGGACAGTCTAACAATGAGCAGTTCTTC. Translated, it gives CASSVGQSNNEQFF. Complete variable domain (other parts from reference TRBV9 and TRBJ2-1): DSGVTQTPKHLITATGQRVTLRCSPRSGDLSVYWYQQSLDQGLQFLIQYYNGEERAKGNILERFSAQQFPDLHSELNLSSLELGDSALYFCASSVGQSNNEQFFGPGTRLTVL.

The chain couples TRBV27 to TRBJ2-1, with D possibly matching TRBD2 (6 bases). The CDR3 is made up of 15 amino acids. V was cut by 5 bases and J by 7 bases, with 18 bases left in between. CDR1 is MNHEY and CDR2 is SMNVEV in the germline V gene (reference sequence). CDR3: CASSAWRVAENEQFF. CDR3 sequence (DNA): TGTGCCAGCAGTGCTTGGAGGGTGGCGGAGAATGAGCAGTTCTTC.

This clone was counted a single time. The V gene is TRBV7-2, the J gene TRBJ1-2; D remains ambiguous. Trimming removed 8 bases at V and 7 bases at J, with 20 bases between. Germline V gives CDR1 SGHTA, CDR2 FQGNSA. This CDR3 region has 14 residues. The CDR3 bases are TGTGCCAGCCAGTTATCGGGAGGTGATTCTGGCTACACCTTC. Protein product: CASQLSGGDSGYTF.

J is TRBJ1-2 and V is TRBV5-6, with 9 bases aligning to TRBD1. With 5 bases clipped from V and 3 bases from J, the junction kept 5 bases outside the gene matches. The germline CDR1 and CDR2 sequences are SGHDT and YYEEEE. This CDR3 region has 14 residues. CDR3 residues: CASRGDRVDYGYTF. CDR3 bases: TGTGCCAGCAGGGGGGACAGGGTGGACTATGGCTACACCTTC.

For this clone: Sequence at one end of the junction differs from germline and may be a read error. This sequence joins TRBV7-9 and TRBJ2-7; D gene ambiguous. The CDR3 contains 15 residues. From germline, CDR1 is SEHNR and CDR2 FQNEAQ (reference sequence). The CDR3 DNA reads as TGTTCCAGCAGCCTCCTGGGCAGGCCTTCCTACGAGCAGTACTTC. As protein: CSSSLLGRPSYEQYF.

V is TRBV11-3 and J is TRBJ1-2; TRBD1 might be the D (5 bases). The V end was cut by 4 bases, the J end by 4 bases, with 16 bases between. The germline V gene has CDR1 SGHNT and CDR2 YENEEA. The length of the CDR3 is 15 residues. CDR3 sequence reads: CASSSLRGSTYGYTF. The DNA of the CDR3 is TGTGCCAGCAGCTCCCTTCGGGGGAGTACCTATGGCTACACCTTC.

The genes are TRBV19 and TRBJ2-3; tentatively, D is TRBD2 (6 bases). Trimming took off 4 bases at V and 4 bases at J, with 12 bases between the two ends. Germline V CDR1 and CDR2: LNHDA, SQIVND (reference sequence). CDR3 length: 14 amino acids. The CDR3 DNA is TGTGCCAGTAGTACCGTGACTAGGCCAGATACGCAGTATTTT. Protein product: CASSTVTRPDTQYF.

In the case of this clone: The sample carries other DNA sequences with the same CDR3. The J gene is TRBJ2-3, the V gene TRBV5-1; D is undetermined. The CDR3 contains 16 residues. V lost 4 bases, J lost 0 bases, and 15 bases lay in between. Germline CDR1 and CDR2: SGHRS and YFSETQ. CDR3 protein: CASSPYGDSSTDTQYF. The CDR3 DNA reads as TGCGCCAGCAGCCCCTACGGAGATTCTAGCACAGATACGCAGTATTTT.

CDR3 nucleotides: TGTGCCAGCAGCGAATTCGGGACTATGAACACCGGGGAGCTGTTTTTT. Protein sequence: CASSEFGTMNTGELFF. J is TRBJ2-2 and V is TRBV9; 7 positions agree with TRBD2. CDR1 is SGDLS and CDR2 is YYNGEE in the germline V gene. J was trimmed by 1 base and V by 3 bases; bases with no gene match: 6. The CDR3 sequence is 16 residues long.

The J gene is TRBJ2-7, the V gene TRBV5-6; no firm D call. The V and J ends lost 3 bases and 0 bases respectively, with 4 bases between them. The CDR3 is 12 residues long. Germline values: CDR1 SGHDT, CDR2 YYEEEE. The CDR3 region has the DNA TGTGCCAGCAGCTGGAGCTCCTACGAGCAGTACTTC. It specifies CASSWSSYEQYF.